A few counts support the clone carrying this TCR beta chain. Attachment of unique molecular identifiers was made to individual cDNA molecules. TCRdb used MiXCR to reprocess the 5' RACE reads, holding one entry per CDR3 protein. The table lists roughly 30,000 distinct CDR3 sequences, about 5.7% of them singletons. The sample comes from a study of early T cells in non-severe SARS-CoV-2 infection. This TCR was recovered from an adult who was a healthcare worker with PCR-confirmed SARS-CoV-2 infection or an uninfected control (not recorded which). The sequencing input was whole blood.

CDR3 region: CASSYSGGTEAFF. For the CDR3, the DNA is TGTGCCAGCAGTTACTCAGGGGGCACTGAAGCTTTCTTT. The chain recombines TRBV6-5 with TRBJ1-1; perhaps TRBD1 as D (6 bases). The V and J ends lost 0 bases and 4 bases respectively, with 6 bases between them. Germline values: CDR1 MNHEY, CDR2 SVGAGI. The CDR3 runs to 13 residues.